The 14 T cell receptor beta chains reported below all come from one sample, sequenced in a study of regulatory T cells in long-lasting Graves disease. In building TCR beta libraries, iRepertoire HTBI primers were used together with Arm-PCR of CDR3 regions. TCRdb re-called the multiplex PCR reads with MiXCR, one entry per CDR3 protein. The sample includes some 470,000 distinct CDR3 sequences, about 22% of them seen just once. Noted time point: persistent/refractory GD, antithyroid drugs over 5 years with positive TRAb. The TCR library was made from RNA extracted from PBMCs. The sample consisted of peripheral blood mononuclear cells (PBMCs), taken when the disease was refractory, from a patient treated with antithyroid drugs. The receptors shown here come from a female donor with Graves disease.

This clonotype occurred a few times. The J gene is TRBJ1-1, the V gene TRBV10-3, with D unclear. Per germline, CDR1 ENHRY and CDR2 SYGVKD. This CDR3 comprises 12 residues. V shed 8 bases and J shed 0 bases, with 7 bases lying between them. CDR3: CAIGMMNTEAFF. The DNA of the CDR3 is TGTGCCATCGGAATGATGAACACTGAAGCTTTCTTT.

As DNA, the CDR3 is TGTGCCAGCAGGCTCCTAGCGGGGGGCGGCGAGCAGTACTTC. Protein: CASRLLAGGGEQYF. This chain uses TRBV27 with TRBJ2-7; 11 bases fit TRBD2. The CDR3 is 14 amino acids. Germline values: CDR1 MNHEY, CDR2 SMNVEV (reference sequence). Unmatched junction bases numbered 7, after V lost 6 bases and J lost 6 bases.

This chain's CDR3 is CAWSVLDRDTEAFF. In DNA, the CDR3 is TGTGCCTGGAGTGTACTGGACAGGGACACTGAAGCTTTCTTT. This sequence joins TRBV30 and TRBJ1-1; 8 nucleotides agree with TRBD1. The germline V gene encodes CDR1 GTSNPN and CDR2 SVGIG (reference sequence). Trimming at V came to 0 bases and at J to 3 bases, leaving 3 bases not matched to a gene. The CDR3 has 14 residues.

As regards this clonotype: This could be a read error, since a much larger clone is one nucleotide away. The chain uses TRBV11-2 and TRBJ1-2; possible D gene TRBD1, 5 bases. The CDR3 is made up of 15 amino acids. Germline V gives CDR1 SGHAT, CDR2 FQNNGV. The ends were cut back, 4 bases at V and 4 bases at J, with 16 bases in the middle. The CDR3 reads CASSSSGATPYGYTF. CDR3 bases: TGTGCCAGCAGCTCATCCGGGGCAACCCCCTATGGCTACACCTTC.

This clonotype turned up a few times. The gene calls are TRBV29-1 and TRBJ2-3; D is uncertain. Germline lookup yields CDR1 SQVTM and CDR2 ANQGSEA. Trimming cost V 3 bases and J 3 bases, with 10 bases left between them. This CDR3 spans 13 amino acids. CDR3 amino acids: CSVDKAGTDTQYF. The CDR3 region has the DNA TGCAGCGTTGATAAGGCAGGAACAGATACGCAGTATTTT.

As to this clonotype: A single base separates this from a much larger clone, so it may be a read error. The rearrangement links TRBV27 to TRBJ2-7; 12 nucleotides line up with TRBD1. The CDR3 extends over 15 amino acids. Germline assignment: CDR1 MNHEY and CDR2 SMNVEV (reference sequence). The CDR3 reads CAISPGTGGGYEQYF. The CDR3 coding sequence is TGTGCCATCAGTCCAGGGACAGGGGGCGGGTACGAGCAGTACTTC.

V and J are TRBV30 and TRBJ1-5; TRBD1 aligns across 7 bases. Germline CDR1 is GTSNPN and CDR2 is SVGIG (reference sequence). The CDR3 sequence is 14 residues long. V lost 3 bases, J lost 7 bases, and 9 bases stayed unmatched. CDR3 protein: CAWRPDDRDQPQHF. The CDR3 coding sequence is TGTGCCTGGAGACCTGACGACAGGGACCAGCCCCAGCATTTT.

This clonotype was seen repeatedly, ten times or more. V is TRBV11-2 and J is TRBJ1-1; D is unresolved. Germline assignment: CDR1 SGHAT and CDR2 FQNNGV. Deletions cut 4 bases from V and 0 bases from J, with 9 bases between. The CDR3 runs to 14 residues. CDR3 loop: CASSSLELNTEAFF. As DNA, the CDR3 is TGTGCCAGCAGCTCTCTAGAGTTGAACACTGAAGCTTTCTTT.

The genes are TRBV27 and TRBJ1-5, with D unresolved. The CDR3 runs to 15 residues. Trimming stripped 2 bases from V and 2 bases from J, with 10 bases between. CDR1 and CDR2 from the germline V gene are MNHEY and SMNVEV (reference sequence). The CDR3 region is CASSLIGRGNQPQHF. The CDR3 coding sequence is TGTGCCAGCAGTTTAATAGGGAGAGGCAATCAGCCCCAGCATTTT.

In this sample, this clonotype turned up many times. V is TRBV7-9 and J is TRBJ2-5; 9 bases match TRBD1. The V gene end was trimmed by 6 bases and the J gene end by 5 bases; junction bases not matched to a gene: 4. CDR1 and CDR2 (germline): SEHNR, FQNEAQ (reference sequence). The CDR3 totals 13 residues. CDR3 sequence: CASSRTGEETQYF. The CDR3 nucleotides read TGTGCCAGCAGTAGGACAGGGGAGGAGACCCAGTACTTC.

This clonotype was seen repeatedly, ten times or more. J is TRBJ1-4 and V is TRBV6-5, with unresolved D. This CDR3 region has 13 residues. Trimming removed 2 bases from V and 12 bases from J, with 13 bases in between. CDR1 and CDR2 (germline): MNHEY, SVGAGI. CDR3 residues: CASSYGVSGELFF. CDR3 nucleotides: TGTGCCAGCAGTTACGGAGTATCCGGTGAACTGTTTTTT.

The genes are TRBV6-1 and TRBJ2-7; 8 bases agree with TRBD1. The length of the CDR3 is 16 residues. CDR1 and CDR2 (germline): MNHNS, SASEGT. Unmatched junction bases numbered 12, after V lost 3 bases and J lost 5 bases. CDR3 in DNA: TGTGCCAGCAGTGATCCATCAAGGACAGGGCGGCACGAGCAGTACTTC. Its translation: CASSDPSRTGRHEQYF.

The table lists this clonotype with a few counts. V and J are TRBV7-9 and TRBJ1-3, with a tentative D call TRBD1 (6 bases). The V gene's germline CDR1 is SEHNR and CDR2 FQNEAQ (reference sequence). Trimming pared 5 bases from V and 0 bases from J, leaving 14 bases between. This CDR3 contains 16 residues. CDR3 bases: TGTGCCAGCAGCCCAGCCACAGGGTTCTCTGGAAACACCATATATTTT. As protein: CASSPATGFSGNTIYF.

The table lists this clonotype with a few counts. For the CDR3, the DNA is TGTGCCAGTAGTATAGGAGGGACAGGGACCTTGAACACTGAAGCTTTCTTT. As protein: CASSIGGTGTLNTEAFF. The genes are TRBV19 and TRBJ1-1; 9 bases fit TRBD1. The CDR3 runs to 17 residues. The V segment lost 1 base and the J segment 0 bases; nucleotides outside the gene matches: 6. CDR1 and CDR2 from the germline V gene are LNHDA and SQIVND (reference sequence).